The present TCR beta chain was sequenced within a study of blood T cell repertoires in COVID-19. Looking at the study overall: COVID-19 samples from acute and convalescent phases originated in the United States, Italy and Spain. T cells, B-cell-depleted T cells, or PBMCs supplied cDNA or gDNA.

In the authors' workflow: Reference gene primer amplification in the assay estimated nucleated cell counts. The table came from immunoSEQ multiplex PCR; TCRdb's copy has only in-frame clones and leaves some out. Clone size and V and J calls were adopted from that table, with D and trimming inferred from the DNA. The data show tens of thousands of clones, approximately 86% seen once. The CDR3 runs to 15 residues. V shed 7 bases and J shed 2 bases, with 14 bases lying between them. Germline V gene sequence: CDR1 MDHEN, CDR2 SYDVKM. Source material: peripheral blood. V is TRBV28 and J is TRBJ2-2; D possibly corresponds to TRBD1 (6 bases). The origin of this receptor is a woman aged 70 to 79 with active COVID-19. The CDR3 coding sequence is TGTGCCAGCAAGGCCCCCAGGGGTAACACCGGGGAGCTGTTTTTT. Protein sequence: CASKAPRGNTGELFF. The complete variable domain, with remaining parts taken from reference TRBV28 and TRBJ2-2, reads DVKVTQSSRYLVKRTGEKVFLECVQDMDHENMFWYRQDPGLGLRLIYFSYDVKMKEKGDIPEGYSVSREKKERFSLILESASTNQTSMYLCASKAPRGNTGELFFGEGSRLTVL.